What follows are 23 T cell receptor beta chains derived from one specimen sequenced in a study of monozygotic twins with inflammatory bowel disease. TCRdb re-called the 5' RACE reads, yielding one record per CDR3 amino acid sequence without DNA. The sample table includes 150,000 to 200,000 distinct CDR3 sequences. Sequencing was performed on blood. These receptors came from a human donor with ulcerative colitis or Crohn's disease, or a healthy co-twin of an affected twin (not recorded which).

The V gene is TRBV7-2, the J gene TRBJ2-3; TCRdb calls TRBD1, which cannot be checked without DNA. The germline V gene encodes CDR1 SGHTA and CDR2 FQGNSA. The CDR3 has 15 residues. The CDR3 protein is CASSLRRQVPDTQYF.

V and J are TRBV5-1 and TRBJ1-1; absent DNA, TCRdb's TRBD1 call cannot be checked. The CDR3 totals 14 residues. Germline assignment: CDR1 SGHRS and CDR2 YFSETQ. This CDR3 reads CASSFTTGVPEVFF.

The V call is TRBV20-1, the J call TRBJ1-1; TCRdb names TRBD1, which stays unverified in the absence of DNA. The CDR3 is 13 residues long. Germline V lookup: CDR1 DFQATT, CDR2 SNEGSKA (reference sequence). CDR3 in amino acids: CSAARQGGTEAFF.

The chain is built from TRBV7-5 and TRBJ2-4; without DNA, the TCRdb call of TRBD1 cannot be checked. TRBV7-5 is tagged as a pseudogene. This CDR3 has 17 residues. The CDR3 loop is CISVPEACPGPGNIQYF.

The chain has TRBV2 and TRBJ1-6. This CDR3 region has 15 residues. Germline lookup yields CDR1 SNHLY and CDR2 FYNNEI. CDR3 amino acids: CASRGEGRNNSPLHF.

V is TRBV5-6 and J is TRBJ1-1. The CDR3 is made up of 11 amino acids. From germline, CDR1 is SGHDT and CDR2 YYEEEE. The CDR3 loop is CASGRATEAFF.

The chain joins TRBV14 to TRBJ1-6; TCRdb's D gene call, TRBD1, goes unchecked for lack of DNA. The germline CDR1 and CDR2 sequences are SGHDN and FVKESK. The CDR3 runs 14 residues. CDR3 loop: CASSLTRGNSPLHF. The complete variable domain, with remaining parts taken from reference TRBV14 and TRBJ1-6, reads EAGVTQFPSHSVIEKGQTVTLRCDPISGHDNLYWYRRVMGKEIKFLLHFVKESKQDESGMPNNRFLAERTGGTYSTLKVQPAELEDSGVYFCASSLTRGNSPLHFGNGTRLTVT.

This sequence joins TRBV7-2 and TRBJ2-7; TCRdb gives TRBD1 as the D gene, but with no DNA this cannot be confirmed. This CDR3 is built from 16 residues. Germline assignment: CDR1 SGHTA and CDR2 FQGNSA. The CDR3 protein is CASSSTRDRGFHEQYF.

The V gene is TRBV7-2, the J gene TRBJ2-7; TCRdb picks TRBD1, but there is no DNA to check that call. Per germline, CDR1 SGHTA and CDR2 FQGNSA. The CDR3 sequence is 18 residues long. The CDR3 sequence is CASSLAPSGQIPSYEQYF.

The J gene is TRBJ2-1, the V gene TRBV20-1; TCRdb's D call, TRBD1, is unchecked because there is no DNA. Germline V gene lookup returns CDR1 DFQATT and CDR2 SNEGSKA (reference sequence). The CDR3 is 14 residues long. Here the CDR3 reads CSGEGRSSYNEQFF.

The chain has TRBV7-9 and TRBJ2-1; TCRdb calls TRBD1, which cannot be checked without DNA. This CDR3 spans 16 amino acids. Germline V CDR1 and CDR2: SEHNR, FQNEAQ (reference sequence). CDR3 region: CASSLVSGQFYNEQFF.

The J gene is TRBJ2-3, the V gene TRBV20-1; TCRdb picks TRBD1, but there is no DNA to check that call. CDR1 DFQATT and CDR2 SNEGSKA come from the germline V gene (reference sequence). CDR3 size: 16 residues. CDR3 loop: CSASPGQGTSTDTQYF.

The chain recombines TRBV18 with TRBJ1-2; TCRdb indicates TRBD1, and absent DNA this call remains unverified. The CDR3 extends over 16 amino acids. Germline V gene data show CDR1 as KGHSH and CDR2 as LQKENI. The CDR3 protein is CASSLNSAGTAYGYTF.

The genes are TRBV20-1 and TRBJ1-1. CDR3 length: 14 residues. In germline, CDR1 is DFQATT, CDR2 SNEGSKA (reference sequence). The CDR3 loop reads CSARPGGQKPEAFF.

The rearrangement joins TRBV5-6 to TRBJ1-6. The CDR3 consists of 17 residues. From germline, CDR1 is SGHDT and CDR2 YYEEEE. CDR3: CASSKIYVGGRNSPLHF.

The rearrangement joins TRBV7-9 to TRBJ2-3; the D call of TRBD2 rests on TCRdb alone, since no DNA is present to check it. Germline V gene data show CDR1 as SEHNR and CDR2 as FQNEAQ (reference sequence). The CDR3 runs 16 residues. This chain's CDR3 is CASSPRPSGSTDTQYF.

The CDR3 here is CASSLALSLKFYEQYF. This chain uses TRBV7-2 with TRBJ2-7; TCRdb calls TRBD2, which cannot be checked without DNA. From germline, CDR1 is SGHTA and CDR2 FQGNSA. This CDR3 comprises 16 residues.

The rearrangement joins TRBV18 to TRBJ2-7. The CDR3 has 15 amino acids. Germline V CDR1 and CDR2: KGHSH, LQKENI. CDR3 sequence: CASSPRGLMGYEQYF.

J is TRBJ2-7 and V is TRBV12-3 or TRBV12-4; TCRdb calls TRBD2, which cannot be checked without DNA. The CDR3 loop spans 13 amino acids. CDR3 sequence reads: CASSSWGGGEQYF.

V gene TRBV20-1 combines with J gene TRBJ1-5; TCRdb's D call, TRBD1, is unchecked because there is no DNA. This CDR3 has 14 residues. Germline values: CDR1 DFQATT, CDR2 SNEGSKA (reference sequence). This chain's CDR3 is CSARLGQPGQPQHF.

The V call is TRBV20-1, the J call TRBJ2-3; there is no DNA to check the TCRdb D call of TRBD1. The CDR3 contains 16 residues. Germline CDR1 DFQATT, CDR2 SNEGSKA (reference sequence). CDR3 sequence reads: CSARGTVFLRTDTQYF.

The CDR3 loop is CASSYTSRGIETQYF. V and J are TRBV6-5 and TRBJ2-5; the TRBD1 assignment by TCRdb is unverifiable without DNA. The CDR3 loop spans 15 amino acids. CDR1 and CDR2 (germline): MNHEY, SVGAGI.

CDR3 residues: CASSARYNSPLHF. This chain joins TRBV27 and TRBJ1-6. Germline assignment: CDR1 MNHEY and CDR2 SMNVEV (reference sequence). The CDR3 is made up of 13 amino acids.